This T cell receptor beta chain was identified in a study of B cell selection in AIRE deficiency. Comments on this clone: What it binds is not known.

Findings and caveats of the study: Approximately 31% of healthy-shared Treg sequences were found among patient Tconv cells. Only about 9.3% of about 3,500 shared Treg sequences were patient-specific; around 33% healthy-specific. AIRE-deficient Tconv and Treg repertoires matched healthy donors in TCRBV, CDR3 length, diversity.

This CDR3 comprises 13 residues. Trimming shortened V by 3 bases and J by 5 bases, and 11 bases separated the two germline ends. Germline CDR1 and CDR2: GTSNPN and SVGIG (reference sequence). Conventional CD4 T cells were sorted as CD4+CD127+ cells. Produced via immunoSEQ multiplex PCR; TCRdb's table is partial and in-frame only. Among fewer than 25,000 clones listed, roughly 96% were seen once. The clonotype comes from a human donor in good health. V is TRBV30 and J is TRBJ1-5; D gene uncertain. Sequenced: CD4+CD127+ conventional T cells sorted from PBMCs. In nucleotides, the CDR3 is TGTGCCTGGAGCAGGACTCAAGATCAGCCCCAGCATTTT. It encodes CAWSRTQDQPQHF.